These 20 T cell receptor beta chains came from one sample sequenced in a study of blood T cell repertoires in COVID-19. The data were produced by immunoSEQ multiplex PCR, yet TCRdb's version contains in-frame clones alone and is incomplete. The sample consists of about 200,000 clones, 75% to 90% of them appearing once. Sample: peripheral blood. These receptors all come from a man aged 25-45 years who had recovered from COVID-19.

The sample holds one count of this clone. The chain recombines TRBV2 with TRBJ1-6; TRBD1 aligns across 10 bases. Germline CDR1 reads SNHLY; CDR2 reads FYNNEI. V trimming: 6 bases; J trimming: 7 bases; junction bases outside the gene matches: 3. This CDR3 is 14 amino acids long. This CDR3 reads CASSWTGGNSPLHF. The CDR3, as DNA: TGTGCCAGCAGCTGGACAGGGGGAAATTCACCCCTCCACTTT.

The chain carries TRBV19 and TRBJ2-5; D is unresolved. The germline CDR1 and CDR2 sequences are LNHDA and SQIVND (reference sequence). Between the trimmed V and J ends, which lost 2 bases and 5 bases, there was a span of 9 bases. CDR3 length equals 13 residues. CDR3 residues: CASSISHRETQYF. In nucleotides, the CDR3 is TGTGCCAGTAGTATATCGCACCGGGAGACCCAGTACTTC. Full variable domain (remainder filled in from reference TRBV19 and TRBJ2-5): DGGITQSPKYLFRKEGQNVTLSCEQNLNHDAMYWYRQDPGQGLRLIYYSQIVNDFQKGDIAEGYSVSREKKESFPLTVTSAQKNPTAFYLCASSISHRETQYFGPGTRLLVL.

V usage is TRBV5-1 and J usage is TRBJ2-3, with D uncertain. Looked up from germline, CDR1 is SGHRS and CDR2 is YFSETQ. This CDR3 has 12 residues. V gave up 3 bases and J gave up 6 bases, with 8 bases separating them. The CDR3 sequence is CASSSVGDTQYF. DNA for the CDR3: TGCGCCAGCAGCTCCGTTGGCGATACGCAGTATTTT.

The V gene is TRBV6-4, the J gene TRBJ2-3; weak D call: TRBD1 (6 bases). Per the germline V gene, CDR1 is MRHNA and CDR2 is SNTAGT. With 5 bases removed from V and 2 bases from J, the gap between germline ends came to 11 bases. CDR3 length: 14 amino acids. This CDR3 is CASSNTGPTDTQYF. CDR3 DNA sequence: TGTGCCAGCAGTAACACAGGGCCCACAGATACGCAGTATTTT.

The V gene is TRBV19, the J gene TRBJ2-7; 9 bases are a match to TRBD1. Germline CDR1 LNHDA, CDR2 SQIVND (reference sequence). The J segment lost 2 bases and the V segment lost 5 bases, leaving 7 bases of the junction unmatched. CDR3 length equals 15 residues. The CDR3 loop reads CASSARDRAPYEQYF. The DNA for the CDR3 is TGTGCCAGTAGTGCCCGGGACAGGGCTCCCTACGAGCAGTACTTC.

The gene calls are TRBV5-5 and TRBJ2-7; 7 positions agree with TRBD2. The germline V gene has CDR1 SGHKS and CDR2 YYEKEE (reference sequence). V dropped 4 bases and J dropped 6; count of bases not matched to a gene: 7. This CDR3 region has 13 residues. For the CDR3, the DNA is TGTGCCAGCAGCCCGGGACTAATGCCCGAGCAGTACTTC. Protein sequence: CASSPGLMPEQYF.

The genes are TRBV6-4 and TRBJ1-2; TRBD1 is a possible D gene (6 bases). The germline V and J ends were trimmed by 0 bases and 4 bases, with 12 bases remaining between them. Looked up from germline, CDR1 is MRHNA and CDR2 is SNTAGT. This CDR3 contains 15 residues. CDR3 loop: CASSDSGRGIYGYTF. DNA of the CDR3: TGTGCCAGCAGTGACTCGGGCAGGGGTATCTATGGCTACACCTTC.

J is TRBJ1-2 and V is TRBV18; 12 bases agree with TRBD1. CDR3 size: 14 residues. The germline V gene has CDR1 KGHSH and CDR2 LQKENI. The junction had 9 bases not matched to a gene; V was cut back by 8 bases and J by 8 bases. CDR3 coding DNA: TGTGCCAGCGCTCCGGGACAGGGGGCAGGAGGCTACACCTTC. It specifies CASAPGQGAGGYTF.

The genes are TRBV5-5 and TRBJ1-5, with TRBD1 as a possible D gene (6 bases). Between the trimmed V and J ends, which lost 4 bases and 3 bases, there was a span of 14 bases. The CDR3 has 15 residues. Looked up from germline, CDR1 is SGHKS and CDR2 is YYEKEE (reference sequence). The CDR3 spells CASSPVYRDNQPQHF. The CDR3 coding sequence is TGTGCCAGCAGCCCCGTTTACAGGGACAATCAGCCCCAGCATTTT. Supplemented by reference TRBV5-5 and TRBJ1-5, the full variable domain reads DAGVTQSPTHLIKTRGQQVTLRCSPISGHKSVSWYQQVLGQGPQFIFQYYEKEERGRGNFPDRFSARQFPNYSSELNVNALLLGDSALYLCASSPVYRDNQPQHFGDGTRLSIL.

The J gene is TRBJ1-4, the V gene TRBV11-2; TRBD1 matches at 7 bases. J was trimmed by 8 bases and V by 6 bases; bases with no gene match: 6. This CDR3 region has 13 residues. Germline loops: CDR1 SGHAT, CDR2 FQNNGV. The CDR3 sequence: CASRSSTGEKLFF. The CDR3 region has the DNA TGTGCCAGCAGATCTTCGACAGGGGAAAAACTGTTTTTT.

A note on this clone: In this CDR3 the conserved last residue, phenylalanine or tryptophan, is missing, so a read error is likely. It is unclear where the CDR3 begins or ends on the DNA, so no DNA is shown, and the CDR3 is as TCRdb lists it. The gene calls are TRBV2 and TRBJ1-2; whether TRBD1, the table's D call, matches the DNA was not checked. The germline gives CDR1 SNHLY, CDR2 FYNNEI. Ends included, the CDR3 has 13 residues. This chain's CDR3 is CASSETEDRGWWV.

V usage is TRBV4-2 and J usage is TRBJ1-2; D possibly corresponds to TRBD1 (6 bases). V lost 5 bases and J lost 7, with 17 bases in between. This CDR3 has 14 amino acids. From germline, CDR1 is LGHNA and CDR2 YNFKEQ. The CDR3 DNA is TGTGCCAGCAGCGTGACAGGTCTCGTGAGTGGCTACACCTTC. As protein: CASSVTGLVSGYTF.

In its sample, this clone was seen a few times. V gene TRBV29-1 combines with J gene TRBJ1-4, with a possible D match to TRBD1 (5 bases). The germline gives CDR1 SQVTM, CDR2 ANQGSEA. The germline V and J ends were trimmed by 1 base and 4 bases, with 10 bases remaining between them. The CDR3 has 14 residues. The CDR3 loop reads CSVEGSRDNEKLFF. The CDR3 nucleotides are TGCAGCGTTGAAGGTTCCAGGGATAATGAAAAACTGTTTTTT.

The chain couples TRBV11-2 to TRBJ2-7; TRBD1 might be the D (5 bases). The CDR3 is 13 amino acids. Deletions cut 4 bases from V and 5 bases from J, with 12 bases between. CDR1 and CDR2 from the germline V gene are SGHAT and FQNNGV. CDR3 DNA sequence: TGTGCCAGCAGCTACTCCGTAGGGGACGAGCAGTACTTC. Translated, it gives CASSYSVGDEQYF.

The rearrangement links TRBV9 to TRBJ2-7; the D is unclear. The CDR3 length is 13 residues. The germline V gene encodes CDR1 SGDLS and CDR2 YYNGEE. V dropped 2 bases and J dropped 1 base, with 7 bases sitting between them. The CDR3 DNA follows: TGTGCCAGCAGCGTCACAGATTCCTACGAGCAGTACTTC. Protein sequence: CASSVTDSYEQYF. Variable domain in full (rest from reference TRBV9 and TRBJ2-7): DSGVTQTPKHLITATGQRVTLRCSPRSGDLSVYWYQQSLDQGLQFLIQYYNGEERAKGNILERFSAQQFPDLHSELNLSSLELGDSALYFCASSVTDSYEQYFGPGTRLTVT.

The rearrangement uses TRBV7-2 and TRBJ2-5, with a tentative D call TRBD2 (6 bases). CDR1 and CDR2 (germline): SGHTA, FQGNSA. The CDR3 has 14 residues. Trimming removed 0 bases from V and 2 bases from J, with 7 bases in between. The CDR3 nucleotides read TGTGCCAGCAGCTTAGCGCTAGCGCAAGAGACCCAGTACTTC. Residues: CASSLALAQETQYF. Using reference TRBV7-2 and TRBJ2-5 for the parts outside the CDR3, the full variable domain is GAGVSQSPSNKVTEKGKDVELRCDPISGHTALYWYRQSLGQGLEFLIYFQGNSAPDKSGLPSDRFSAERTGGSVSTLTIQRTQQEDSAVYLCASSLALAQETQYFGPGTRLLVL.

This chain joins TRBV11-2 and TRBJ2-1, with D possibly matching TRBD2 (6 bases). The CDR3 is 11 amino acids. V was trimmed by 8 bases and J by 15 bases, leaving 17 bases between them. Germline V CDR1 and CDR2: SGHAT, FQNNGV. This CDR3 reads CASGGGEIPFF. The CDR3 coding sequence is TGTGCCAGCGGCGGCGGGGAGATACCGTTCTTC.

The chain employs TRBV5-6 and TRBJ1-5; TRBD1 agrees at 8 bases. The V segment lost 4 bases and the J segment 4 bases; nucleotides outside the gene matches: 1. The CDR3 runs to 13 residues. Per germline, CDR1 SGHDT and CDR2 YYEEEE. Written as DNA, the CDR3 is TGTGCCAGCAGCCGGGACAGGAATCAGCCCCAGCATTTT. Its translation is CASSRDRNQPQHF.

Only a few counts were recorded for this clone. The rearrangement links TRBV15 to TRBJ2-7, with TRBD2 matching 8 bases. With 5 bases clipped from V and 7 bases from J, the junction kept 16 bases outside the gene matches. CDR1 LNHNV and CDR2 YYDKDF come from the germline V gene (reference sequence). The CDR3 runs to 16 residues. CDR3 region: CATSSPLRGDQGEQYF. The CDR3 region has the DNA TGTGCCACCAGCTCTCCGTTGCGGGGGGATCAAGGAGAGCAGTACTTC. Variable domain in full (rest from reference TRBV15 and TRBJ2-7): DAMVIQNPRYQVTQFGKPVTLSCSQTLNHNVMYWYQQKSSQAPKLLFHYYDKDFNNEADTPDNFQSRRPNTSFCFLDIRSPGLGDTAMYLCATSSPLRGDQGEQYFGPGTRLTVT.

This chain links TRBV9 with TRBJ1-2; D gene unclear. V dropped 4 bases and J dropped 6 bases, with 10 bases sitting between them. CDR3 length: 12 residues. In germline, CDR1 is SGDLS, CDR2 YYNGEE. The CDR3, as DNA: TGTGCCAGCAGCTCCCGTCGAGATGGCTACACCTTC. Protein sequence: CASSSRRDGYTF.